This TCR beta chain was obtained from a study of identical twins. Whole-study results and caveats: High-abundance cord blood beta clonotypes had fewer insertions; memory repertoires showed none. Models underestimated TCR alpha sharing (out-of-frame) in monozygotic twins. Partly confounded zero-insertion analyses could result from invariant MAIT and iNKT cells. Its conclusions, products of cross-sectional statistical analysis, did not come from following the same donors.

V gave up 1 base and J gave up 7 bases; unmatched junction bases: 4. The germline V gene has CDR1 SQVTM and CDR2 ANQGSEA. CDR3 length: 13 residues. This clonotype was picked up a small number of times. The antigen is unknown. TCRdb processed the 5' RACE reads anew with MiXCR; each CDR3 protein has one entry. The sample records fewer than 250,000 distinct CDR3 sequences, over 8% being singletons. This TCR came from a woman aged 18-30 years in good health. V usage is TRBV29-1 and J usage is TRBJ1-1, with TRBD1 matching 9 bases. Material: memory (CD45RO+) T cells sorted from blood. Here the CDR3 DNA reads TGCAGCGTTGAAGGACAGGGGGTTGATGAAGCTTTCTTT. Translated, it gives CSVEGQGVDEAFF.